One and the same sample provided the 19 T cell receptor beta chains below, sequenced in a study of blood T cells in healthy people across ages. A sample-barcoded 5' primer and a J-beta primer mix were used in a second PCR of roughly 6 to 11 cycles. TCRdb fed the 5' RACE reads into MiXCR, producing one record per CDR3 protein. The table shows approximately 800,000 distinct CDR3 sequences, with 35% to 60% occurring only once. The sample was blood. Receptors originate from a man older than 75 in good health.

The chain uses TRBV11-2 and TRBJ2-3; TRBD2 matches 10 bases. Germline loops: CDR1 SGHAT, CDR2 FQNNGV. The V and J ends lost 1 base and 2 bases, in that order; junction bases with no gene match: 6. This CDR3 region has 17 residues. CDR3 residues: CASSLGATSGVTDTQYF. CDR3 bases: TGTGCCAGCAGCTTAGGGGCAACTAGCGGGGTCACAGATACGCAGTATTTT.

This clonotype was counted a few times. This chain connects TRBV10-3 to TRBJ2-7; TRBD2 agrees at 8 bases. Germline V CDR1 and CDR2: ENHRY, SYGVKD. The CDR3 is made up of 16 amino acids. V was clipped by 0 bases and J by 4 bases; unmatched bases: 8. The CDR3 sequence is CAISESSSGSAYEQYF. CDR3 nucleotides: TGTGCCATCAGTGAGTCGTCAAGCGGGAGCGCATACGAGCAGTACTTC.

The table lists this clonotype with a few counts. The CDR3 sequence: CASSGSILGALYF. The CDR3 DNA reads as TGTGCCAGCAGCGGCAGTATCCTAGGTGCCTTGTACTTC. The chain couples TRBV7-2 to TRBJ2-7; D not resolved. Germline values: CDR1 SGHTA, CDR2 FQGNSA. V was trimmed by 5 bases and J by 12 bases, leaving 20 bases between them. The CDR3 consists of 13 residues.

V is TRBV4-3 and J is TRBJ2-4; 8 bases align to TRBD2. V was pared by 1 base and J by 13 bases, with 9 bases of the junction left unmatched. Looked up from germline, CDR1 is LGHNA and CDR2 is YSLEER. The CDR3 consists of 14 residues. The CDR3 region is CASSQAAGGREQYF. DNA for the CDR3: TGCGCCAGCAGCCAAGCTGCGGGAGGAAGGGAGCAGTACTTC.

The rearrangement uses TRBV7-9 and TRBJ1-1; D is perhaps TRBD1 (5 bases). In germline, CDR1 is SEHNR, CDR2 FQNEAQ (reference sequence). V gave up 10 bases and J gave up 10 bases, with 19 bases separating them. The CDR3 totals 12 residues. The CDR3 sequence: CANGETARGAFF. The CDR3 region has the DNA TGTGCCAACGGGGAGACAGCTAGAGGAGCTTTCTTT.

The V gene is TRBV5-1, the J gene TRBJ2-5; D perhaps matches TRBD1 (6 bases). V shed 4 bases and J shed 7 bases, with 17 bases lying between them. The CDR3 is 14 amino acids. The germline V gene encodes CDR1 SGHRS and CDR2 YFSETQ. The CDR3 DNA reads TGCGCCAGCAGCCGGACAGAATCCGTGGGGACCCAGTACTTC. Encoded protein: CASSRTESVGTQYF.

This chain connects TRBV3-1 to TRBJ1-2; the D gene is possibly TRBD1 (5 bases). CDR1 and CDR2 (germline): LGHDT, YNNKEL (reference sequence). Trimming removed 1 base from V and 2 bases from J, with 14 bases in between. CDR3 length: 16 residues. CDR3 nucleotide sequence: TGTGCCAGCAGCCAAGGCACGGACACAACCAACTATGGCTACACCTTC. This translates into CASSQGTDTTNYGYTF.

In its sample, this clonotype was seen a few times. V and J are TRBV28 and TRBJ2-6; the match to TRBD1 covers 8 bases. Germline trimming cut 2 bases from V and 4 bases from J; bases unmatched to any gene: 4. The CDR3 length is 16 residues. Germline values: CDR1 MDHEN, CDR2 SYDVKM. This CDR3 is CASSLQGAWGANVLTF. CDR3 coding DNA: TGTGCCAGCAGTTTACAGGGGGCGTGGGGGGCCAACGTCCTGACTTTC.

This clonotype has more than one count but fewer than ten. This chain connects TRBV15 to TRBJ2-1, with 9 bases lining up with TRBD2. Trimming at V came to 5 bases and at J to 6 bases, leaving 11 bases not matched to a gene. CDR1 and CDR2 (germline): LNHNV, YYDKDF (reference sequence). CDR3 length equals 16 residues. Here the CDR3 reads CATSPRGVAGVNEQFF. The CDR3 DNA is TGTGCCACCAGCCCCCGGGGCGTAGCGGGAGTCAATGAGCAGTTCTTC.

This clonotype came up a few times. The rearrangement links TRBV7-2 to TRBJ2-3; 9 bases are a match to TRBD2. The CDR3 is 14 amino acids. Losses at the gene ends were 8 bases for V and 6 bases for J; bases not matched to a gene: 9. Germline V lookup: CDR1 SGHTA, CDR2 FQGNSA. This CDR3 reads CASGRRGGMDTQYF. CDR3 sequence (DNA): TGTGCCAGCGGGAGGCGGGGGGGCATGGATACGCAGTATTTT.

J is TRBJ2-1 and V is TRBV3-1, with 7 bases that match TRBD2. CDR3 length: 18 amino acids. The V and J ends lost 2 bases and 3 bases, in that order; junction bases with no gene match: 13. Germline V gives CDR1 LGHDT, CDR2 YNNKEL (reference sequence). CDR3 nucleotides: TGTGCCAGCAGCCAACCCAGCCGGCGGGACTACCACTACAATGAGCAGTTCTTC. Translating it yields CASSQPSRRDYHYNEQFF.

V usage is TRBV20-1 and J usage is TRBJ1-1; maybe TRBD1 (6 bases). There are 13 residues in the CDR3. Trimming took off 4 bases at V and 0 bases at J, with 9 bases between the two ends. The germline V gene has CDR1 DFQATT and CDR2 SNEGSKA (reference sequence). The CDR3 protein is CSAKDSLNTEAFF. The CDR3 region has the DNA TGCAGTGCTAAGGACAGTCTGAACACTGAAGCTTTCTTT.

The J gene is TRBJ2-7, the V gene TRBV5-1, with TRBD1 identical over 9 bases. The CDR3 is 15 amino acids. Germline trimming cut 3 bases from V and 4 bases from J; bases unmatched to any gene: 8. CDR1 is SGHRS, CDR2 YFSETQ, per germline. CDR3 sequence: CASSSDGQGFYEQYF. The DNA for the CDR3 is TGCGCCAGCAGCTCCGATGGACAGGGGTTTTACGAGCAGTACTTC.

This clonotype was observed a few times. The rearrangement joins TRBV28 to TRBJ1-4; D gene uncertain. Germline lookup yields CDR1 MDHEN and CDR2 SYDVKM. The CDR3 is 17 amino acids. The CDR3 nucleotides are TGTGCTTCCTCCGGACGGACCCAGATTGCAACTAATGAAAAACTGTTTTTT. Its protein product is CASSGRTQIATNEKLFF.

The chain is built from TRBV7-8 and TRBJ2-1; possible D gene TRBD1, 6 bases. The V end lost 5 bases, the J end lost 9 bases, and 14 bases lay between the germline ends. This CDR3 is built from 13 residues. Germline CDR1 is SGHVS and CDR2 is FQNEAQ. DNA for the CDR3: TGTGCCAGCAGCGTAGGGGGTCAGGGTGAGCAGTTCTTC. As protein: CASSVGGQGEQFF. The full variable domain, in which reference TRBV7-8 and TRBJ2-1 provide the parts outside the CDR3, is GAGVSQSPRYKVAKRGQDVALRCDPISGHVSLFWYQQALGQGPEFLTYFQNEAQLDKSGLPSDRFFAERPEGSVSTLKIQRTQQEDSAVYLCASSVGGQGEQFFGPGTRLTVL.

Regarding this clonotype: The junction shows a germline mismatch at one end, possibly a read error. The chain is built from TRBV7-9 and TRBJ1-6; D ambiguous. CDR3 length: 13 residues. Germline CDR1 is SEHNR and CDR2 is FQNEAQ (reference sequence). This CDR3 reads CASTGLRNSPLHF. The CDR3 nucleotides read TGTGCTAGCACCGGTCTCCGAAATTCACCCCTCCACTTT.

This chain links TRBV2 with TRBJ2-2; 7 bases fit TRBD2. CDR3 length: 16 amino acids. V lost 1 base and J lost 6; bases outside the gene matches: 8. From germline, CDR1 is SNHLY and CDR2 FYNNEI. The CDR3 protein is CASSEGGRGYSGELFF. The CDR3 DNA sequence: TGTGCCAGCAGTGAAGGCGGGAGAGGGTACTCCGGGGAGCTGTTTTTT.

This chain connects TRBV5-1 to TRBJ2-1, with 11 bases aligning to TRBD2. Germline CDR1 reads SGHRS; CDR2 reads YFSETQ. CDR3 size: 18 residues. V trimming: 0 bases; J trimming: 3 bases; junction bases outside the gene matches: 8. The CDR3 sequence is CASSLVGTSGTLYNEQFF. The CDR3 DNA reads TGCGCCAGCAGCTTGGTAGGGACTAGCGGAACCCTCTACAATGAGCAGTTCTTC.

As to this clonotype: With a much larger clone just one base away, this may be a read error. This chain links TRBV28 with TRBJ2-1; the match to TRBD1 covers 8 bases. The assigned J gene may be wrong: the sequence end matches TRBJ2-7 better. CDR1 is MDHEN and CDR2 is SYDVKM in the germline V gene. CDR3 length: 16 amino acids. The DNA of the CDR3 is TGTGCCAGCAACTTACAGGGGGTGATTTCCTACAATGAGCAGTACTTC. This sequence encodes CASNLQGVISYNEQYF.